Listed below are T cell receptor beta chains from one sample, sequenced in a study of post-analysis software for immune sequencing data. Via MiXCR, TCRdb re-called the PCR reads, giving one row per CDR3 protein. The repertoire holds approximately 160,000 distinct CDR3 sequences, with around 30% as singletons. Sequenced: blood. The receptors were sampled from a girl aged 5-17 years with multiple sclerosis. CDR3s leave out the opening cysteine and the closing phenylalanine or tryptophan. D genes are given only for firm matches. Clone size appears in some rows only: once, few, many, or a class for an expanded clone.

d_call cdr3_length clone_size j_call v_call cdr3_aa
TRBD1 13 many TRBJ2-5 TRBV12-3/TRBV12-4 ASSLRTGGQETQY
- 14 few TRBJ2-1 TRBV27 ASSLLTPELAGEQF
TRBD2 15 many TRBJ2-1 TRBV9 ASSYDPATSGPNEQF
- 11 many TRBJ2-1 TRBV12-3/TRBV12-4 ASSAFRDNEQF
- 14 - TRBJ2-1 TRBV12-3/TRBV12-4 ASSPGKRVAANEQF
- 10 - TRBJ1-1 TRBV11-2 ASSYQSAEAF
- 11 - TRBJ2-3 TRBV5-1 ASSAQARDTQY
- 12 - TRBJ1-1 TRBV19 ASSRDIMNTEAF
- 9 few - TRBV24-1 ATSDWGTQY
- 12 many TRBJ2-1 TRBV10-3 AISTSSGYNEQF
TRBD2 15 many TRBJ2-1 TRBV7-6 ASSLEASGRAYNEQF
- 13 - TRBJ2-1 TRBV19 ASRVLADPSDEQF
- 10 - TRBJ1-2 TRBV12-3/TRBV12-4 ATTEANYGYT
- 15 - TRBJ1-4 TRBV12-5 ASAPHVGVGGNEKLF
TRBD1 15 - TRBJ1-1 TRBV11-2 ASSRTRGSEMNTEAF
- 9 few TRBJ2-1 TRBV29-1 SGRDFNEQF
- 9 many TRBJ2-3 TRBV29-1 SVLAAYTQY
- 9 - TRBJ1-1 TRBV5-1 ASSLDREAF
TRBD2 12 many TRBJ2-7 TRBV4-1 ASSQWGGSYEQY
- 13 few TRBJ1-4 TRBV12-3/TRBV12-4 ASTEVGVTNEKRF
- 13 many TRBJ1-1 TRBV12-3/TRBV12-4 ASGTTAGMNTEAF
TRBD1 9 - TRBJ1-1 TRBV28 ASSRQGQAF
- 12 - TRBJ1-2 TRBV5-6 ASGWRSGNYSYT
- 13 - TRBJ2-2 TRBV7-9 ASSPRVGSSGELF
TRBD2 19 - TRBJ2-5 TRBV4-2 ASSQERSVAGVVAWRETQY
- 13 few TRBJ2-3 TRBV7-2 ASSLPPGDTDTQY
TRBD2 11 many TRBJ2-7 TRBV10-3 AIGGTSGYEQY